The clone carrying this T cell receptor beta chain has more than one count but fewer than ten. These data originate in a study of T-cell memory formation after mild COVID-19. About the research overall: Each donor largely had its own TCR clusters.

A single record per CDR3 protein comes from TCRdb applying MiXCR to the 5' RACE reads. The sample consists of roughly 120,000 distinct CDR3 sequences, 22% of them appearing once. The CDR3 has 14 residues. In germline, CDR1 is SGHVS, CDR2 FNYEAQ. Trimming took 4 bases from V and 5 from J; bases not matched to a gene: 7. The chain couples TRBV7-6 to TRBJ1-1, with 7 nucleotides matching TRBD1. This clonotype was obtained from a man between 18 and 35 years old who had mild COVID-19 (a few samples of this study predate the infection). Cell type and time point are not known. The sample was PBMCs or a T cell subset sorted from them (not recorded which). The CDR3 nucleotides are TGTGCCAGCAGCTCTGACAGGGTAAGGACTGAAGCTTTCTTT. It is translated as CASSSDRVRTEAFF.